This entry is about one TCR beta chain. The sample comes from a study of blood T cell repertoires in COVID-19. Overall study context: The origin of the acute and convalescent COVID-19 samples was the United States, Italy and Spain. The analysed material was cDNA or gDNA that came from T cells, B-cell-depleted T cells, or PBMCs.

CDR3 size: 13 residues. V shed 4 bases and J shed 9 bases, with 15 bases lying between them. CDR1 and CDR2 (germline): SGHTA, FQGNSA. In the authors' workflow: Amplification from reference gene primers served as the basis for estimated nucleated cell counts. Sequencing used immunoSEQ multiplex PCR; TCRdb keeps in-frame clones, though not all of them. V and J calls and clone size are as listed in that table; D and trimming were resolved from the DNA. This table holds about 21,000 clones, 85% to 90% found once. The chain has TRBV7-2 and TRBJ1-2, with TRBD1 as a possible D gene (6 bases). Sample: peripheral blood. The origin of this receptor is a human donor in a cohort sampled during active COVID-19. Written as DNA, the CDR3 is TGTGCCAGCAGCTCCCCGACAGGATCTAGCTACACCTTC. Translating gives CASSSPTGSSYTF.